The 14 T cell receptor beta chains below were found in one sample sequenced in a study of cytomegalovirus exposure and HLA in healthy donors. The PCR ran on 60 Vbeta and 13 Jbeta primers. Data came from immunoSEQ multiplex PCR; TCRdb stores just in-frame clones and leaves some out. The sample lists about 190,000 clones, about 80% occurring once. The sequenced sample consisted of PBMCs. The receptors stem from a woman aged 30 to 39 in good health and CMV-seropositive.

This chain joins TRBV6-5 and TRBJ2-3, with 10 positions matching TRBD2. J gave up 4 bases and V 8 bases, and 9 bases lay outside the gene matches. Germline CDR1 MNHEY, CDR2 SVGAGI. CDR3 size: 15 residues. CDR3: CASRLTSGNPDTQYF. In DNA, the CDR3 is TGTGCCAGCCGGCTAACTAGCGGGAATCCAGATACGCAGTATTTT.

A single count supports this clone. The CDR3 end shows no conserved phenylalanine or tryptophan, and so a read error is likely. The chain has TRBV13 and TRBJ1-2, with a tentative D call TRBD1 (5 bases). CDR3 length: 14 amino acids. V was pared by 5 bases and J by 2 bases, with 12 bases between. CDR1 PRHDT and CDR2 FYEKMQ come from the germline V gene (reference sequence). The chain's CDR3 is CASSLLGGNYGYTL. The CDR3 bases are TGTGCCAGCAGCCTCCTCGGGGGAAACTATGGCTACACCCTC.

The rearrangement uses TRBV5-1 and TRBJ1-2; 8 bases align to TRBD1. Looked up from germline, CDR1 is SGHRS and CDR2 is YFSETQ. The V and J ends lost 3 bases and 8 bases, in that order; junction bases with no gene match: 6. The CDR3 totals 13 residues. CDR3 sequence reads: CASSSVPGGGYTF. CDR3 DNA sequence: TGCGCCAGCAGCTCAGTCCCAGGGGGCGGCTACACCTTC.

This chain joins TRBV5-6 and TRBJ2-7; tentatively, D is TRBD1 (5 bases). The CDR3 is 16 amino acids. V shed 1 base and J shed 2 bases, with 16 bases lying between them. Germline V gene lookup returns CDR1 SGHDT and CDR2 YYEEEE. CDR3 sequence: CASSLYRNRPTYEQYF. CDR3 DNA: TGTGCCAGCAGCTTGTACAGGAACAGGCCCACCTACGAGCAGTACTTC.

This sequence joins TRBV12-5 and TRBJ1-6, with TRBD1 matching 8 bases. J lost 7 bases, V lost 5 bases, and 7 bases had no gene match. Per germline, CDR1 LGHNT and CDR2 FRNRAP. CDR3 length equals 15 residues. The CDR3 DNA is TGTGCTAGTGGTGCCTGGACAGGGACAAATTCACCCCTCCACTTT. As protein: CASGAWTGTNSPLHF.

The rearrangement links TRBV6-5 to TRBJ2-1; 8 bases match TRBD2. CDR3 length: 14 residues. Germline V gene sequence: CDR1 MNHEY, CDR2 SVGAGI. J gave up 8 bases and V 4 bases, and 7 bases lay outside the gene matches. The CDR3 sequence: CASSSRTSPDEQFF. The CDR3 DNA is TGTGCCAGCAGTTCCCGGACTAGCCCCGATGAGCAGTTCTTC.

J is TRBJ2-7 and V is TRBV9; TRBD2 agrees at 8 bases. CDR1 is SGDLS and CDR2 is YYNGEE in the germline V gene. V shed 4 bases, J shed 5 bases, and the junction held 5 bases outside the gene matches. There are 13 residues in the CDR3. CDR3 sequence: CASSPGLANEQYF. In nucleotides, the CDR3 is TGTGCCAGCAGCCCCGGACTAGCAAACGAGCAGTACTTC.

The genes are TRBV29-1 and TRBJ2-3; 8 bases line up with TRBD1. The CDR3 is 14 amino acids. V shed 5 bases and J 6 bases; nucleotides not matched to a gene: 10. Germline CDR1 SQVTM, CDR2 ANQGSEA. The CDR3 sequence is CSVFLAYRGDTQYF. CDR3 nucleotide sequence: TGCAGCGTTTTCCTGGCCTACAGGGGGGATACGCAGTATTTT.

The chain carries TRBV28 and TRBJ1-6; the D is unclear. The CDR3 has 15 amino acids. CDR1 and CDR2 (germline): MDHEN, SYDVKM. Trimming took 2 bases from V and 9 from J, leaving 14 bases between them. CDR3 amino acids: CASSLMEGWGSPLHF. The CDR3 DNA reads TGTGCCAGCAGTTTAATGGAGGGCTGGGGTTCACCCCTCCACTTT.

V gene TRBV13 combines with J gene TRBJ1-2; no definite D call. Trimming took off 5 bases at V and 4 bases at J, with 20 bases between the two ends. The germline V gene encodes CDR1 PRHDT and CDR2 FYEKMQ (reference sequence). This CDR3 has 16 residues. The CDR3 protein is CASSEKPGIGIYGYTF. The CDR3 DNA reads TGTGCCAGCAGCGAAAAACCAGGCATAGGTATCTATGGCTACACCTTC. The entire variable domain, with the rest obtained from reference TRBV13 and TRBJ1-2, is as follows: AAGVIQSPRHLIKEKRETATLKCYPIPRHDTVYWYQQGPGQDPQFLISFYEKMQSDKGSIPDRFSAQQFSDYHSELNMSSLELGDSALYFCASSEKPGIGIYGYTFGSGTRLTVV.

The genes are TRBV28 and TRBJ2-7; tentatively, D is TRBD2 (5 bases). Germline-derived CDR1 and CDR2 are MDHEN and SYDVKM. With 2 bases removed from V and 0 bases from J, the gap between germline ends came to 11 bases. CDR3 length equals 15 residues. CDR3 DNA sequence: TGTGCCAGCAGTTTAATTTCCACTAGCTCCTACGAGCAGTACTTC. Translating it yields CASSLISTSSYEQYF.

The chain carries TRBV18 and TRBJ1-1, with TRBD1 matching 9 bases. From germline, CDR1 is KGHSH and CDR2 LQKENI. CDR3 size: 14 residues. V trimming: 3 bases; J trimming: 5 bases; junction bases outside the gene matches: 4. The CDR3 DNA follows: TGTGCCAGCTCACCGGGACAGGGAGGGACTGAAGCTTTCTTT. Translated, it gives CASSPGQGGTEAFF. Full variable domain (rest looked up from reference TRBV18 and TRBJ1-1): NAGVMQNPRHLVRRRGQEARLRCSPMKGHSHVYWYRQLPEEGLKFMVYLQKENIIDESGMPKERFSAEFPKEGPSILRIQQVVRGDSAAYFCASSPGQGGTEAFFGQGTRLTVV.

This clone came up a few times. This chain links TRBV11-2 with TRBJ2-7; 8 positions agree with TRBD1. CDR3 length: 15 residues. Germline CDR1 is SGHAT and CDR2 is FQNNGV. After removal of 5 bases from V and 2 bases from J, the junction contained 8 bases not matched to a gene. CDR3 coding DNA: TGTGCCAGCAGCCTCCGGACAGGGCGGACCTACGAGCAGTACTTC. Its translation is CASSLRTGRTYEQYF.

The rearrangement links TRBV28 to TRBJ1-6; D gene unclear. Germline lookup yields CDR1 MDHEN and CDR2 SYDVKM. V was clipped by 3 bases and J by 5 bases, with 11 bases between them. The CDR3 extends over 15 amino acids. The CDR3 DNA is TGTGCCAGCAGTTTTGCAGGTAGAGATAATTCACCCCTCCACTTT. It encodes CASSFAGRDNSPLHF.